The 20 T cell receptor beta chains below all came from one sample that was sequenced in a study of T cells in Graves' hyperthyroidism and ophthalmopathy. RNA transcripts served as the template for amplifying TCR beta CDR3 regions. HTBI primers were the set used in a first-round RT-PCR of the TCR CDR3. One entry per CDR3 protein, called by TCRdb with MiXCR from the multiplex PCR reads. The repertoire consists of around 620,000 distinct CDR3 sequences, with about a sixth occurring once and the leading ten covering 3% to 4%. Sequenced: blood. The receptors stem from a young woman with Graves' hyperthyroidism.

The CDR3 region has the DNA TGTGCCCGCAACTTAGTGTCTGTGGGGGGTGAGCAGTTCTTC. It specifies CARNLVSVGGEQFF. The chain couples TRBV7-2 to TRBJ2-1; a weak D match, TRBD2 (6 bases). The CDR3 sequence is 14 residues long. Per the germline V gene, CDR1 is SGHTA and CDR2 is FQGNSA. The V end was cut by 11 bases, the J end by 9 bases, with 23 bases between. Variable domain in full (rest from reference TRBV7-2 and TRBJ2-1): GAGVSQSPSNKVTEKGKDVELRCDPISGHTALYWYRQSLGQGLEFLIYFQGNSAPDKSGLPSDRFSAERTGGSVSTLTIQRTQQEDSAVYLCARNLVSVGGEQFFGPGTRLTVL.

This chain links TRBV20-1 with TRBJ1-6; D not resolved. V was cut by 2 bases and J by 0 bases, with 11 bases left in between. The CDR3 is 16 residues long. CDR1 is DFQATT, CDR2 SNEGSKA, per germline (reference sequence). CDR3 coding DNA: TGCAGTGCTAGAACCACAGCCAGCTCCTATAATTCACCCCTCCACTTT. Translation gives CSARTTASSYNSPLHF.

This rearrangement joins TRBV7-8 to TRBJ1-1, with 8 bases that match TRBD1. The CDR3 spans 17 residues. V trimming: 3 bases; J trimming: 3 bases; junction bases outside the gene matches: 12. The germline gives CDR1 SGHVS, CDR2 FQNEAQ. CDR3 nucleotide sequence: TGTGCCAGCAGCTTTTCCCGGGTGGGGACAGGCGACACTGAAGCTTTCTTT. It codes for CASSFSRVGTGDTEAFF.

In its sample, this clonotype was seen many times. The V call is TRBV7-3, the J call TRBJ2-1; the D gene is possibly TRBD2 (5 bases). Trimming took 1 base from V and 6 from J, leaving 7 bases between them. From germline, CDR1 is SGHTA and CDR2 FQGTGA. The CDR3 spans 13 residues. The CDR3 nucleotides are TGTGCCAGCAGCTTAATGAGGGTCAATGAGCAGTTCTTC. This gives the protein CASSLMRVNEQFF.

This clonotype occurred many times. This sequence joins TRBV20-1 and TRBJ2-7; no clear D. CDR3 length equals 16 residues. Germline lookup yields CDR1 DFQATT and CDR2 SNEGSKA (reference sequence). Trimming removed 3 bases at V and 4 bases at J, with 22 bases between. CDR3 loop: CSASAGPFPDPYEQYF. Written as DNA, the CDR3 is TGCAGTGCTAGCGCCGGGCCGTTTCCCGATCCTTACGAGCAGTACTTC.

This clonotype showed up many times. The V and J genes are TRBV18 and TRBJ2-3, with TRBD2 identical over 9 bases. Germline CDR1 is KGHSH and CDR2 is LQKENI. The CDR3 length is 15 residues. The V and J ends lost 0 bases and 5 bases, in that order; junction bases with no gene match: 3. DNA of the CDR3: TGTGCCAGCTCACCACCGGCGGGAGGGCTAGATACGCAGTATTTT. This encodes CASSPPAGGLDTQYF.

This clonotype was detected many times. The rearrangement links TRBV30 to TRBJ1-4, with a tentative D call TRBD1 (6 bases). CDR1 and CDR2 (germline): GTSNPN, SVGIG (reference sequence). This CDR3 has 14 amino acids. V lost 5 bases and J 8 bases, leaving 18 bases between the germline ends. The CDR3 protein is CAWGDGGRFEKLFF. CDR3 DNA sequence: TGTGCCTGGGGGGACGGGGGCAGGTTCGAAAAACTGTTTTTT.

There are a few counts of this clonotype. The chain uses TRBV20-1 and TRBJ1-5; D possibly corresponds to TRBD1 (6 bases). The V gene lost 1 base and the J gene lost 7 bases, with 17 bases spanning the gap. Looked up from germline, CDR1 is DFQATT and CDR2 is SNEGSKA (reference sequence). This CDR3 is 15 amino acids long. CDR3 sequence (DNA): TGCAGTGCTAGAGGCCCGACAGGTCCGGGACAGCCCCAGCATTTT. Amino acids: CSARGPTGPGQPQHF.

This clonotype was found many times. The CDR3 sequence is CASSRGVSDIQYF. The CDR3 nucleotides read TGTGCCAGCTCTCGTGGAGTTAGTGACATTCAGTACTTC. The rearrangement links TRBV7-3 to TRBJ2-4; no reliable D call. Germline values: CDR1 SGHTA, CDR2 FQGTGA. Trimming cost V 8 bases and J 8 bases, with 16 bases left between them. This CDR3 has 13 residues.

This clonotype was counted at least ten times. V and J are TRBV30 and TRBJ2-1; possible D gene TRBD1, 6 bases. CDR3 size: 11 residues. Germline-derived CDR1 and CDR2 are GTSNPN and SVGIG (reference sequence). The V gene lost 8 bases and the J gene lost 11 bases, with 16 bases spanning the gap. The DNA for the CDR3 is TGTGCCCGGACAGCTTTCGGAAAGCAGTTCTTC. This codes for CARTAFGKQFF.

The chain couples TRBV19 to TRBJ1-5, with D possibly TRBD1 on 6 matching bases. V shed 3 bases and J shed 7 bases, with 13 bases lying between them. Germline V gives CDR1 LNHDA, CDR2 SQIVND (reference sequence). The CDR3 covers 14 residues. CDR3 sequence (DNA): TGTGCCAGTAGTATGTGGGGGCGCGGACAGCCCCAGCATTTT. Translation: CASSMWGRGQPQHF.

The V and J genes are TRBV9 and TRBJ2-7; D may be TRBD2 (7 bases). The CDR3 runs to 15 residues. The germline V gene has CDR1 SGDLS and CDR2 YYNGEE. Trimming left V 1 base short and J 0 bases short, with 11 bases between. The CDR3 DNA follows: TGTGCCAGCAGCGTACAGGCGGGGGCCTCCTACGAGCAGTACTTC. This gives the protein CASSVQAGASYEQYF.

This chain uses TRBV14 with TRBJ2-7, with 7 positions matching TRBD1. Germline CDR1 SGHDN, CDR2 FVKESK. V lost 2 bases and J lost 2; bases outside the gene matches: 3. CDR3 length: 14 amino acids. The CDR3 coding sequence is TGTGCCAGCAGCCAACCGGGACAGCCCTACGAGCAGTACTTC. This encodes CASSQPGQPYEQYF.

This clonotype was counted at least ten times. J is TRBJ2-1 and V is TRBV20-1, with 7 nucleotides matching TRBD1. V lost 3 bases and J lost 4; bases outside the gene matches: 9. The CDR3 is made up of 15 amino acids. CDR1 and CDR2 (germline): DFQATT, SNEGSKA (reference sequence). The CDR3 spells CSASGARGSYNEQFF. CDR3 sequence (DNA): TGCAGTGCTAGTGGGGCCAGGGGGAGTTACAATGAGCAGTTCTTC.

This clonotype showed up just once. This sequence joins TRBV28 and TRBJ1-2, with 10 positions matching TRBD1. CDR3 length: 17 amino acids. Looked up from germline, CDR1 is MDHEN and CDR2 is SYDVKM. Unmatched junction bases numbered 12, after V lost 3 bases and J lost 5 bases. This CDR3 reads CASSFPGTGVSLYGYTF. The CDR3 bases are TGTGCCAGCAGTTTTCCCGGGACAGGGGTTTCCCTTTATGGCTACACCTTC.

This clonotype showed up many times. The chain recombines TRBV28 with TRBJ1-1; TRBD1 aligns across 7 bases. This CDR3 has 13 residues. V shed 3 bases, J shed 10 bases, and the junction held 8 bases outside the gene matches. Germline CDR1 MDHEN, CDR2 SYDVKM. CDR3 in DNA: TGTGCCAGCAGTTTTCCGGCAGGGGGTGGAGCTTTCTTT. Its protein product is CASSFPAGGGAFF.

This clonotype was found a few times. The V call is TRBV12-3 or TRBV12-4, the J call TRBJ2-3, with a tentative D call TRBD1 (6 bases). This CDR3 comprises 13 residues. The V and J ends lost 5 bases and 6 bases respectively, with 12 bases between them. This CDR3 is CASSLDQGDTQYF. The DNA for the CDR3 is TGTGCCAGCAGTCTCGACCAGGGGGATACGCAGTATTTT.

This clonotype appeared many times. The rearrangement links TRBV6-1 to TRBJ2-7, with TRBD1 identical over 7 bases. J was trimmed by 0 bases and V by 5 bases; bases with no gene match: 7. The CDR3 has 15 residues. Germline loops: CDR1 MNHNS, CDR2 SASEGT. The CDR3 bases are TGTGCCAGCAGTTCCACGGGACAGAACTCCTACGAGCAGTACTTC. It codes for CASSSTGQNSYEQYF.

The rearrangement links TRBV6-5 to TRBJ1-4; 9 bases fit TRBD1. Germline lookup yields CDR1 MNHEY and CDR2 SVGAGI. The CDR3 length is 16 residues. J was trimmed by 10 bases and V by 0 bases; bases with no gene match: 9. CDR3 region: CASSYSPTGTGRKLFF. In DNA, the CDR3 is TGTGCCAGCAGTTACTCGCCTACCGGGACAGGGCGAAAACTGTTTTTT.

The J gene is TRBJ2-1, the V gene TRBV12-3 or TRBV12-4; TRBD1 matches at 12 bases. The length of the CDR3 is 15 residues. V trimming: 4 bases; J trimming: 7 bases; junction bases outside the gene matches: 5. CDR3 protein: CASSSGTGGTNEQFF. The CDR3 DNA follows: TGTGCCAGCAGTTCCGGGACAGGGGGCACGAATGAGCAGTTCTTC.